This record looks at one TCR beta chain sequence and its context. This entry belongs to a study of blood T cell repertoires in COVID-19. Profiling relied on immunoSEQ multiplex PCR, and the TCRdb table lists in-frame clones only, not all of them. The repertoire consists of roughly 200,000 clones, with approximately 83% occurring once and the leading ten covering 10% to 11%. The sample comprised peripheral blood. This TCR came from a human donor with active or convalescent COVID-19. The donor label of this sample is uncertain.

In DNA, the CDR3 is TGTGCCAGCAGTTACGTTTTAGCGGGGGCCCAGACCATACAAGAGACCCAGTACTTC. Its protein is CASSYVLAGAQTIQETQYF. The chain employs TRBV6-2 or TRBV6-3 and TRBJ2-5; TRBD2 agrees at 9 bases. The CDR3 spans 19 residues. The germline V gene encodes CDR1 MNHEY and CDR2 SVGEGT. J gave up 2 bases and V 2 bases, and 15 bases lay outside the gene matches.